The 14 T cell receptor beta chains presented below share a single source sample, sequenced in a study of chemoradiotherapy in HPV16-positive cancers. TCRdb keeps only in-frame clones here, not all; method: immunoSEQ multiplex PCR. The table has approximately 5,000 clones, around 72% seen once. This specimen was tumor tissue, taken from a patient who underwent chemoradiotherapy. The origin of the receptors is a human donor with HPV-associated anogenital cancer.

The gene calls are TRBV11-2 and TRBJ2-7, with 8 bases aligning to TRBD2. The CDR3 is 15 amino acids. Trimming at V came to 0 bases and at J to 6 bases, leaving 7 bases not matched to a gene. Germline CDR1 and CDR2: SGHAT and FQNNGV. The chain's CDR3 is CASSLDPAGVSEQYF. The CDR3 DNA reads as TGTGCCAGCAGCTTAGATCCAGCGGGGGTCTCCGAGCAGTACTTC.

This clone showed up just a few times. The chain is built from TRBV6-4 and TRBJ1-3; possibly TRBD1 for D (6 bases). Germline values: CDR1 MRHNA, CDR2 SNTAGT. The CDR3 consists of 11 residues. The V end lost 7 bases, the J end lost 11 bases, and 12 bases lay between the germline ends. The CDR3 here is CASMGGRAIYF. The CDR3 DNA follows: TGTGCCAGCATGGGGGGGCGGGCCATATATTTT.

The chain recombines TRBV5-1 with TRBJ2-7; 9 nucleotides agree with TRBD1. This CDR3 comprises 14 residues. The V and J ends lost 4 bases and 2 bases, in that order; junction bases with no gene match: 4. Germline assignment: CDR1 SGHRS and CDR2 YFSETQ. This CDR3 is CASSTRDRAYEQYF. CDR3 coding DNA: TGCGCCAGCAGCACCCGGGACAGGGCCTACGAGCAGTACTTC.

This clone was seen a few times. The chain has TRBV6-4 and TRBJ1-2; D unresolved. The CDR3 contains 13 residues. The V end was cut by 5 bases, the J end by 4 bases, with 11 bases between. CDR1 and CDR2 from the germline V gene are MRHNA and SNTAGT. CDR3 in amino acids: CASSFDGSYGYTF. The CDR3 region has the DNA TGTGCCAGCAGTTTTGACGGGAGCTATGGCTACACCTTC.

The genes are TRBV5-1 and TRBJ2-4; D possibly corresponds to TRBD2 (6 bases). The V end lost 0 bases, the J end lost 0 bases, and 7 bases lay between the germline ends. This CDR3 has 15 amino acids. The germline CDR1 and CDR2 sequences are SGHRS and YFSETQ. The CDR3 loop reads CASSLGDLAKNIQYF. Written as DNA, the CDR3 is TGCGCCAGCAGCTTGGGGGACTTAGCCAAAAACATTCAGTACTTC.

The genes are TRBV5-1 and TRBJ2-3, with 9 bases matching TRBD1. Germline assignment: CDR1 SGHRS and CDR2 YFSETQ. CDR3 size: 14 residues. The junction had 7 bases not matched to a gene; V was cut back by 8 bases and J by 3 bases. In nucleotides, the CDR3 is TGCGCCAGTCAGCCGGGACAGGGAACAGATACGCAGTATTTT. Its translation is CASQPGQGTDTQYF.

V is TRBV12-5 and J is TRBJ2-5; weak D call: TRBD2 (5 bases). The V gene lost 5 bases and the J gene lost 2 bases, with 12 bases spanning the gap. The CDR3 totals 14 residues. Germline-derived CDR1 and CDR2 are LGHNT and FRNRAP. The CDR3 loop is CASGPGLKQETQYF. The CDR3 bases are TGTGCTAGTGGTCCTGGACTGAAACAAGAGACCCAGTACTTC.

This clone was detected a few times. V and J are TRBV28 and TRBJ1-1; D call uncertain. The V end lost 5 bases, the J end lost 3 bases, and 4 bases lay between the germline ends. There are 11 residues in the CDR3. Per the germline V gene, CDR1 is MDHEN and CDR2 is SYDVKM. CDR3 amino acids: CASSIYTEAFF. CDR3 bases: TGTGCCAGCAGTATTTACACTGAAGCTTTCTTT.

This chain joins TRBV11-2 and TRBJ2-7; no reliable D call. CDR1 is SGHAT and CDR2 is FQNNGV in the germline V gene. CDR3 length equals 14 residues. Deletions cut 0 bases from V and 4 bases from J, with 10 bases between. As DNA, the CDR3 is TGTGCCAGCAGCTTAGATGGGGTAGCTTACGAGCAGTACTTC. Amino acids: CASSLDGVAYEQYF.

The chain recombines TRBV13 with TRBJ2-3, with D possibly being TRBD2 (5 bases). This CDR3 spans 13 amino acids. V was shortened by 6 bases and J by 4 bases, with 11 bases between the two germline ends. Germline CDR1 reads PRHDT; CDR2 reads FYEKMQ (reference sequence). CDR3 sequence reads: CASSPRGSDTQYF. CDR3 DNA sequence: TGTGCCAGCAGTCCCCGGGGTTCAGATACGCAGTATTTT.

The chain uses TRBV16 and TRBJ2-7; 8 nucleotides match TRBD1. The CDR3 is made up of 16 amino acids. From germline, CDR1 is KGHSY and CDR2 FQNENV. V gave up 0 bases and J gave up 5 bases; unmatched junction bases: 9. CDR3 amino acids: CASSQSLGQGYHEQYF. CDR3 nucleotides: TGTGCCAGCAGCCAATCACTCGGACAGGGATACCACGAGCAGTACTTC.

The chain employs TRBV19 and TRBJ1-4; D uncertain. The V gene lost 4 bases and the J gene lost 7 bases, with 13 bases spanning the gap. The CDR3 totals 14 residues. Looked up from germline, CDR1 is LNHDA and CDR2 is SQIVND (reference sequence). CDR3 nucleotides: TGTGCCAGTAGTAGATGGCCGGAAGGTGAAAAACTGTTTTTT. Amino acids: CASSRWPEGEKLFF.

The rearrangement joins TRBV2 to TRBJ1-6, with 9 bases fitting TRBD1. V was pared by 8 bases and J by 5 bases, with 7 bases of the junction left unmatched. From germline, CDR1 is SNHLY and CDR2 FYNNEI. This CDR3 is built from 15 residues. The DNA for the CDR3 is TGTGCCAGCTCACCGAGGACAGGGGATAATTCACCCCTCCACTTT. Translated: CASSPRTGDNSPLHF.

The V and J genes are TRBV25-1 and TRBJ1-1; D not resolved. The CDR3 is 12 residues long. Germline V gene sequence: CDR1 MGHDK, CDR2 SYGVNS. V was pared by 10 bases and J by 3 bases, with 12 bases between. The CDR3 loop reads CATGRGYTEAFF. DNA for the CDR3: TGTGCCACCGGTCGAGGATACACTGAAGCTTTCTTT.